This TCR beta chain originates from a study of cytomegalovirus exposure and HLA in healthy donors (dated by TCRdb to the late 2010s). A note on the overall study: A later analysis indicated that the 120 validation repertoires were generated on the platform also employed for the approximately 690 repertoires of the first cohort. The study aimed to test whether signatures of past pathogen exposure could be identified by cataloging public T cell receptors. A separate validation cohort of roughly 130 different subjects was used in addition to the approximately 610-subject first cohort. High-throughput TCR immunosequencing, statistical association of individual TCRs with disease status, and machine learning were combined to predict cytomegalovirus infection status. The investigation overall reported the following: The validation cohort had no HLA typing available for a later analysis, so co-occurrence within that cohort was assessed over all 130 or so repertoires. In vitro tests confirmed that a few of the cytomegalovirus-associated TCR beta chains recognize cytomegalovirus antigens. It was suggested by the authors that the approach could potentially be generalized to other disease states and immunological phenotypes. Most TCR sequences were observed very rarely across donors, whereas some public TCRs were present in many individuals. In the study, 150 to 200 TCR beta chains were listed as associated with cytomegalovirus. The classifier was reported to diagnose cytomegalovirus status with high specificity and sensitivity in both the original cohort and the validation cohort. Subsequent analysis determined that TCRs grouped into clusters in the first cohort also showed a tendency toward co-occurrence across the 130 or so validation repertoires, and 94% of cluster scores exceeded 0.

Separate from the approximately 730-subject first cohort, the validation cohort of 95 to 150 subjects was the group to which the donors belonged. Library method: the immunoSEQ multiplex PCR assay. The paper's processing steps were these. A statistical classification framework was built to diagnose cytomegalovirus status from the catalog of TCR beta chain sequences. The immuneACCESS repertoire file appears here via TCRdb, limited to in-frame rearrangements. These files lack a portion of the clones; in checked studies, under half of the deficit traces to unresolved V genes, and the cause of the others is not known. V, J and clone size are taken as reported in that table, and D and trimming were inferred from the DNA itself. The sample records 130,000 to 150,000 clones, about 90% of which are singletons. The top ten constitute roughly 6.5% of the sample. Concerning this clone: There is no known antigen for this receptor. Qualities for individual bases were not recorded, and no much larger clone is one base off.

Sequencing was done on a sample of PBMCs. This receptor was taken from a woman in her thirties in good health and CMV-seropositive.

Here the CDR3 is given as CASSQSGAGNTEAFF. The base sequence is TGTGCCAGTAGCCAGAGCGGGGCGGGGAACACTGAAGCTTTCTTT. The chain links TRBV19 with TRBJ1-1; possibly the D gene is TRBD1, per 5 matching bases. Inclusive of the bounding cysteine and phenylalanine, the CDR3 is 15 residues long. The CDR3 DNA has 45 bases and is translated from base 1. Trimming removed 6 bases from V and 1 base from J, leaving 15 bases between the germline ends. CDR1 and CDR2 are drawn from the germline V gene (reference sequence): LNHDA, SQIVND.